These 4 T cell receptor beta chains share one sample of origin, sequenced in a study of regulatory T cells in long-lasting Graves disease. Libraries of TCR beta came from iRepertoire HTBI primers plus Arm-PCR of CDR3 regions. TCRdb re-derived calls from the multiplex PCR reads in MiXCR, one entry per CDR3 protein. The table records a few hundred thousand distinct CDR3 sequences, 18% of them present only once. Time point reported: newly diagnosed GD, antithyroid drugs for less than 3 months. Isolated PBMC RNA provided the starting material for the TCR library. The same specimen was also included in a second study, on T cells in Graves' hyperthyroidism and ophthalmopathy.

The sequencing used peripheral blood mononuclear cells (PBMCs), collected at new diagnosis, from a patient treated with antithyroid drugs. These receptors were collected from a woman aged 25 to 45 with Graves disease.

This clonotype turned up a few times. This sequence joins TRBV5-1 and TRBJ2-7, with D uncertain. The CDR3 consists of 14 residues. Germline V CDR1 and CDR2: SGHRS, YFSETQ. V was clipped by 0 bases and J by 5 bases, with 12 bases between them. Here the CDR3 reads CASSLGAHPNEQYF. CDR3 bases: TGCGCCAGCAGCTTGGGGGCGCATCCGAACGAGCAGTACTTC.

This clonotype was counted ten times or more. The rearrangement links TRBV6-2 or TRBV6-3 to TRBJ1-2, with no clear D. The CDR3 contains 15 residues. Germline CDR1 is MNHEY and CDR2 is SVGEGT. The V and J ends lost 5 bases and 5 bases respectively, with 18 bases between them. CDR3 nucleotides: TGTGCCAGCAGTGCCAACGAAAGGTTGTCTTATGGCTACACCTTC. Encoded protein: CASSANERLSYGYTF.

The rearrangement joins TRBV20-1 to TRBJ1-4; 11 bases map to TRBD1. The junction had 11 bases not matched to a gene; V was cut back by 6 bases and J by 11 bases. The germline CDR1 and CDR2 sequences are DFQATT and SNEGSKA (reference sequence). The CDR3 has 14 amino acids. In nucleotides, the CDR3 is TGCAGTGCGCAAACTGACGGGACAGGGGGTAAACTGTTTTTT. Protein product: CSAQTDGTGGKLFF.

This chain connects TRBV7-2 to TRBJ2-2; 13 nucleotides agree with TRBD2. J lost 5 bases, V lost 6 bases, and 3 bases had no gene match. CDR1 is SGHTA, CDR2 FQGNSA, per germline. The CDR3 loop spans 15 amino acids. The CDR3 loop is CASRRTSGGTGELFF. For the CDR3, the DNA is TGTGCCAGCAGACGGACTAGCGGGGGTACCGGGGAGCTGTTTTTT.